This TCR beta chain stems from a study of blood T cell repertoires in COVID-19. Study summary: Italy, Spain and the United States were the sources of the convalescent and acute COVID-19 samples. Sources were T cells, B-cell-depleted T cells, or PBMCs; the material itself was cDNA or gDNA.

Data came from immunoSEQ multiplex PCR; TCRdb stores just in-frame clones and leaves some out. The sample consists of about 320,000 clones, more than 75% of them appearing once. The CDR3 runs 15 residues. Germline V gene sequence: CDR1 SGHTA, CDR2 FQGTGA. The junction had 7 bases not matched to a gene; V was cut back by 3 bases and J by 5 bases. In Cohort 3, a recovered donor had either two negative PCRs, clearance, or symptom resolution. The chain combines TRBV7-3 with TRBJ1-1; 9 bases are a match to TRBD1. Sequences were obtained from PBMCs or T cells enriched from blood (not recorded which). The sequence derives from a man in his sixties who had recovered from COVID-19. Here the CDR3 DNA reads TGTGCCAGCAGCTTCACAGGACAGGGGATTACTGAAGCTTTCTTT. It specifies CASSFTGQGITEAFF.